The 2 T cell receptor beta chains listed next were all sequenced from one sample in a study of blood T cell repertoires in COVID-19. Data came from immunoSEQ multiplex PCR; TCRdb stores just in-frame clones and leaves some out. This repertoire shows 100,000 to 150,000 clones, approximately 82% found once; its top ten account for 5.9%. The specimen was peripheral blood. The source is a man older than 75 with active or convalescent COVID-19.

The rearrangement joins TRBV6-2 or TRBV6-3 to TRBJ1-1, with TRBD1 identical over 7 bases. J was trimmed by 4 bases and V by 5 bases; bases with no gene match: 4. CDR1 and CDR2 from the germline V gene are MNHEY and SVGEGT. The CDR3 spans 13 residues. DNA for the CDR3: TGTGCCAGCAGTAGACAGGGCAGCACTGAAGCTTTCTTT. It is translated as CASSRQGSTEAFF.

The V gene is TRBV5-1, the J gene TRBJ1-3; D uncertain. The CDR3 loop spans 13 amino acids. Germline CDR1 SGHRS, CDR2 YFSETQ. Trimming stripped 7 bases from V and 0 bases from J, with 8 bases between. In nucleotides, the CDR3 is TGCGCCAGCGGTCTTAGCTCTGGAAACACCATATATTTT. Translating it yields CASGLSSGNTIYF.